The 32 T cell receptor beta chains reported below all come from one sample, sequenced in a study of blood T cell repertoires in COVID-19. Only in-frame clones appear in the TCRdb table, and some are missing; sequencing was by immunoSEQ multiplex PCR. The sample holds tens of thousands of clones, just over 85% seen once. Sequencing used peripheral blood. These receptors came from a man between 65 and 85 years old with acute or convalescent COVID-19.

The chain has TRBV5-5 and TRBJ1-5; a weak D match, TRBD1 (5 bases). Trimming shortened V by 1 base and J by 2 bases, and 19 bases separated the two germline ends. CDR3 size: 18 residues. Germline V CDR1 and CDR2: SGHKS, YYEKEE (reference sequence). CDR3 in DNA: TGTGCCAGCAGCTTGCAGGGCGCGGGAATGATAGGCAATCAGCCCCAGCATTTT. It codes for CASSLQGAGMIGNQPQHF. Full variable domain (missing parts from reference TRBV5-5 and TRBJ1-5): DAGVTQSPTHLIKTRGQQVTLRCSPISGHKSVSWYQQVLGQGPQFIFQYYEKEERGRGNFPDRFSARQFPNYSSELNVNALLLGDSALYLCASSLQGAGMIGNQPQHFGDGTRLSIL.

This rearrangement joins TRBV2 to TRBJ2-1; 11 bases match TRBD1. The CDR3 runs to 15 residues. V was clipped by 6 bases and J by 3 bases; unmatched bases: 4. Germline CDR1 and CDR2: SNHLY and FYNNEI. The CDR3 bases are TGTGCCAGCAGCCCCGGGACAGGGGGCTACAATGAGCAGTTCTTC. Encoded protein: CASSPGTGGYNEQFF.

The chain is built from TRBV28 and TRBJ1-5, with 9 positions matching TRBD1. The V segment lost 1 base and the J segment 6 bases; nucleotides outside the gene matches: 10. The germline V gene has CDR1 MDHEN and CDR2 SYDVKM. The CDR3 is made up of 17 amino acids. The CDR3 nucleotides are TGTGCCAGCAGTTTATCTGGGACAGGGTCGGGGGGTCAGCCCCAGCATTTT. Its protein is CASSLSGTGSGGQPQHF.

The V gene is TRBV4-2, the J gene TRBJ1-1; the D is unclear. This CDR3 region has 16 residues. The germline V gene has CDR1 LGHNA and CDR2 YNFKEQ. V lost 1 base to trimming and J lost 2 bases, with 14 bases between them. The CDR3: CASSQVHGSDNTEAFF. DNA for the CDR3: TGTGCCAGCAGCCAAGTTCATGGGAGCGACAACACTGAAGCTTTCTTT.

The chain joins TRBV2 to TRBJ1-1; D remains unclear. This CDR3 is 14 amino acids long. Germline lookup yields CDR1 SNHLY and CDR2 FYNNEI. The V end was cut by 2 bases, the J end by 4 bases, with 11 bases between. CDR3 DNA sequence: TGTGCCAGCAGTGAACTAGCGGCAGCCACTGAAGCTTTCTTT. Protein sequence: CASSELAAATEAFF.

The chain links TRBV23-1 to TRBJ1-1, with TRBD1 as a possible D gene (6 bases). TRBV23-1 belongs to the ORF category, with a function that is uncertain. V dropped 0 bases and J dropped 1 base, with 15 bases sitting between them. The CDR3 is 17 residues long. The CDR3 sequence: CASSQSAQGKENTEAFF. CDR3 nucleotide sequence: TGCGCCAGCAGTCAATCTGCCCAGGGGAAAGAGAACACTGAAGCTTTCTTT.

This clone was detected a few times. This chain links TRBV7-6 with TRBJ1-3; D is uncertain. The CDR3 sequence is 16 residues long. CDR1 and CDR2 from the germline V gene are SGHVS and FNYEAQ. V lost 5 bases, J lost 0 bases, and 14 bases lay in between. The CDR3 bases are TGTGCCAGCAGCCCCTTTATTGAGGGCTCTGGAAACACCATATATTTT. Translating it yields CASSPFIEGSGNTIYF. Full variable domain (missing parts from reference TRBV7-6 and TRBJ1-3): GAGVSQSPRYKVTKRGQDVALRCDPISGHVSLYWYRQALGQGPEFLTYFNYEAQQDKSGLPNDRFSAERPEGSISTLTIQRTEQRDSAMYRCASSPFIEGSGNTIYFGEGSWLTVV.

J is TRBJ1-1 and V is TRBV5-8, with D perhaps matching TRBD1 (6 bases). The CDR3 totals 14 residues. Trimming took 3 bases from V and 0 from J, leaving 9 bases between them. Germline CDR1 SGHTS, CDR2 YDEGEE. The CDR3 DNA follows: TGTGCCAGCAGCTCTACAGGGCTGAACACTGAAGCTTTCTTT. Amino acids: CASSSTGLNTEAFF.

This chain connects TRBV7-9 to TRBJ1-1; D is perhaps TRBD1 (6 bases). The CDR3 contains 13 residues. The V end was cut by 5 bases, the J end by 4 bases, with 11 bases between. Germline CDR1 and CDR2: SEHNR and FQNEAQ (reference sequence). CDR3 nucleotides: TGTGCCAGCAGCCCCACAGGGCTCACTGAAGCTTTCTTT. Residues: CASSPTGLTEAFF. Based on the CDR3 plus reference TRBV7-9 and TRBJ1-1, the full variable domain is DTGVSQNPRHKITKRGQNVTFRCDPISEHNRLYWYRQTLGQGPEFLTYFQNEAQLEKSRLLSDRFSAERPKGSFSTLEIQRTEQGDSAMYLCASSPTGLTEAFFGQGTRLTVV.

The chain employs TRBV12-3 or TRBV12-4 and TRBJ1-1; D not certain. Trimming shortened V by 3 bases and J by 6 bases, and 8 bases separated the two germline ends. The CDR3 is made up of 12 amino acids. Written as DNA, the CDR3 is TGTGCCAGCAGTTTCGGCAGGCCTGAAGCTTTCTTT. The encoded protein is CASSFGRPEAFF.

This chain joins TRBV27 and TRBJ1-1, with a tentative D call TRBD1 (6 bases). Germline V gene sequence: CDR1 MNHEY, CDR2 SMNVEV (reference sequence). The CDR3 has 14 amino acids. The ends were cut back, 5 bases at V and 1 base at J, with 11 bases in the middle. The CDR3 sequence is CASSPQGTNTEAFF. CDR3 bases: TGTGCCAGCAGTCCACAGGGTACGAACACTGAAGCTTTCTTT.

The gene calls are TRBV9 and TRBJ2-2; D is unclear. Germline V gives CDR1 SGDLS, CDR2 YYNGEE. The CDR3 has 13 amino acids. V lost 0 bases and J lost 4, with 4 bases in between. The CDR3 loop is CASSVAVTGELFF. The CDR3, as DNA: TGTGCCAGCAGCGTAGCTGTCACCGGGGAGCTGTTTTTT. Full variable domain (outside the CDR3, taken from reference TRBV9 and TRBJ2-2): DSGVTQTPKHLITATGQRVTLRCSPRSGDLSVYWYQQSLDQGLQFLIQYYNGEERAKGNILERFSAQQFPDLHSELNLSSLELGDSALYFCASSVAVTGELFFGEGSRLTVL.

This chain uses TRBV6-5 with TRBJ1-4; D uncertain. The CDR3 is 14 residues long. Germline V CDR1 and CDR2: MNHEY, SVGAGI. V lost 9 bases and J lost 3, with 14 bases in between. The CDR3 here is CASSREGANEKLFF. The CDR3 bases are TGTGCCAGTAGCCGGGAAGGAGCTAATGAAAAACTGTTTTTT.

The chain links TRBV4-1 to TRBJ1-1; a weak D match, TRBD1 (5 bases). Per germline, CDR1 MGHRA and CDR2 YSYEKL. V was pared by 4 bases and J by 6 bases, with 15 bases between. There are 14 residues in the CDR3. CDR3 protein: CASSPRQIIAEAFF. The CDR3, as DNA: TGCGCCAGCAGCCCGCGACAGATTATTGCTGAAGCTTTCTTT.

J is TRBJ2-7 and V is TRBV6-5, with D perhaps TRBD2 (5 bases). V was pared by 0 bases and J by 7 bases, with 10 bases between. The CDR3 loop spans 13 amino acids. The germline V gene encodes CDR1 MNHEY and CDR2 SVGAGI. The CDR3: CASSYSWAGEQYF. CDR3 sequence (DNA): TGTGCCAGCAGTTACTCTTGGGCGGGTGAGCAGTACTTC.

In DNA, the CDR3 is TGCGCCAGCAGTCAAGTTGACGGGCAGGGGAGGGACACCGGGGAGCTGTTTTTT. Translation gives CASSQVDGQGRDTGELFF. The V call is TRBV23-1, the J call TRBJ2-2; D is possibly TRBD2 (7 bases). TRBV23-1 is assigned to the ORF class and has an uncertain function. V lost 2 bases, J lost 3 bases, and 19 bases lay in between. This CDR3 region has 18 residues.

V is TRBV24-1 and J is TRBJ1-1, with D maybe TRBD1 (6 bases). CDR3 length: 15 amino acids. Germline CDR1 reads KGHDR; CDR2 reads SFDVKD. V shed 3 bases and J shed 3 bases, with 13 bases lying between them. CDR3 in DNA: TGTGCCACCAGTGATAGTCGCAGGGGAGACACTGAAGCTTTCTTT. This translates into CATSDSRRGDTEAFF.

This sequence joins TRBV30 and TRBJ1-2; 10 nucleotides line up with TRBD1. The CDR3 has 14 residues. The J segment lost 6 bases and the V segment lost 7 bases, leaving 11 bases of the junction unmatched. The germline V gene has CDR1 GTSNPN and CDR2 SVGIG (reference sequence). CDR3 nucleotide sequence: TGTGCCTCCTCTAGGGGACAGGGGACGAATGGCTACACCTTC. Protein product: CASSRGQGTNGYTF.

The chain recombines TRBV20-1 with TRBJ2-7; TRBD1 aligns across 8 bases. J was trimmed by 3 bases and V by 3 bases; bases with no gene match: 4. CDR3 length: 13 residues. The V gene's germline CDR1 is DFQATT and CDR2 SNEGSKA (reference sequence). CDR3 in DNA: TGCAGTGCTAGTCGGGACAGGAGCTACGAGCAGTACTTC. Its translation is CSASRDRSYEQYF.

J is TRBJ2-7 and V is TRBV6-5; 11 positions match TRBD1. CDR3 length equals 14 residues. In germline, CDR1 is MNHEY, CDR2 SVGAGI. V lost 5 bases, J lost 2 bases, and 2 bases stayed unmatched. CDR3 sequence reads: CASSRDRGAYEQYV. CDR3 nucleotides: TGTGCCAGCAGTCGGGACAGGGGGGCCTACGAGCAGTACGTC.

This clone was picked up one time. This chain uses TRBV7-2 with TRBJ1-1; 8 bases line up with TRBD1. With 4 bases clipped from V and 1 base from J, the junction kept 5 bases outside the gene matches. Germline CDR1 is SGHTA and CDR2 is FQGNSA. There are 15 residues in the CDR3. The CDR3 is CASSSQGQANTEAFF. Here the CDR3 DNA reads TGTGCCAGCAGCTCCCAGGGACAGGCGAACACTGAAGCTTTCTTT.

The rearrangement uses TRBV11-2 and TRBJ1-6; 8 bases are a match to TRBD1. Germline V gene data show CDR1 as SGHAT and CDR2 as FQNNGV. The CDR3 runs to 13 residues. Trimming took 5 bases from V and 7 from J; bases not matched to a gene: 1. The CDR3, as DNA: TGTGCCAGCAGCGACAGGGGAAATTCACCCCTCCACTTT. It specifies CASSDRGNSPLHF.

The chain couples TRBV5-1 to TRBJ1-1; 9 positions agree with TRBD1. This CDR3 spans 16 amino acids. With V trimmed by 0 bases and J by 2 bases, 5 bases remained unmatched. CDR1 and CDR2 from the germline V gene are SGHRS and YFSETQ. CDR3 amino acids: CASSLGTGAGNTEAFF. CDR3 DNA: TGCGCCAGCAGCTTGGGGACAGGGGCGGGTAACACTGAAGCTTTCTTT.

Comment on this clone: One junction end disagrees with the germline gene, perhaps due to a read error. CDR3 residues: CANSIEGTGWNQPQHF. For the CDR3, the DNA is TGTGCCAACAGTATAGAAGGGACAGGGTGGAATCAGCCCCAGCATTTT. The J gene is TRBJ1-5, the V gene TRBV2; TRBD1 aligns across 9 bases. Germline V gene data show CDR1 as SNHLY and CDR2 as FYNNEI. This CDR3 region has 16 residues.

DNA of the CDR3: TGTGCCAGCAGCCAGGGACAGGGCTCTGGCTACACCTTC. It yields the protein CASSQGQGSGYTF. The J gene is TRBJ1-2, the V gene TRBV3-1 (or the pseudogene TRBV3-2); 9 nucleotides line up with TRBD1. There are 13 residues in the CDR3. Germline loops: CDR1 LGHDT, CDR2 YNNKEL (reference sequence). V lost 3 bases to trimming and J lost 7 bases; unmatched junction nucleotides: 3.

The chain employs TRBV20-1 and TRBJ2-7; D is undetermined. The V gene lost 3 bases and the J gene lost 0 bases, with 6 bases spanning the gap. Germline V gives CDR1 DFQATT, CDR2 SNEGSKA (reference sequence). This CDR3 is 12 amino acids long. In DNA form, the CDR3 reads TGCAGTGCTAGTCGTCCCTCCTACGAGCAGTACTTC. This codes for CSASRPSYEQYF.

The chain uses TRBV14 and TRBJ1-1; D might be TRBD1 (6 bases). Germline loops: CDR1 SGHDN, CDR2 FVKESK. Trimming cost V 4 bases and J 6 bases, with 12 bases left between them. The CDR3 runs to 13 residues. Here the CDR3 reads CASSPRDKSEAFF. CDR3 bases: TGTGCCAGCAGCCCACGGGACAAATCTGAAGCTTTCTTT.

J is TRBJ1-2 and V is TRBV18; D perhaps matches TRBD1 (5 bases). The germline V gene has CDR1 KGHSH and CDR2 LQKENI. Trimming shortened V by 2 bases and J by 5 bases, and 15 bases separated the two germline ends. CDR3 length: 15 amino acids. The CDR3 region is CASSPTPGLGYGYTF. The CDR3 DNA follows: TGTGCCAGCTCACCAACTCCAGGGCTCGGATATGGCTACACCTTC.

The chain uses TRBV7-8 and TRBJ2-3; 16 bases map to TRBD2. V was clipped by 5 bases and J by 7 bases; unmatched bases: 6. CDR1 is SGHVS, CDR2 FQNEAQ, per germline. This CDR3 comprises 16 residues. In DNA form, the CDR3 reads TGTGCCAGCAGCACAGGGGGACTAGCGGGGGGGTATACGCAGTATTTT. This sequence encodes CASSTGGLAGGYTQYF. The whole variable domain, remainder taken from reference TRBV7-8 and TRBJ2-3, is GAGVSQSPRYKVAKRGQDVALRCDPISGHVSLFWYQQALGQGPEFLTYFQNEAQLDKSGLPSDRFFAERPEGSVSTLKIQRTQQEDSAVYLCASSTGGLAGGYTQYFGPGTRLTVL.

V is TRBV4-1 and J is TRBJ2-3, with 8 positions matching TRBD2. Germline assignment: CDR1 MGHRA and CDR2 YSYEKL. J gave up 3 bases and V 1 base, and 9 bases lay outside the gene matches. CDR3 size: 17 residues. The CDR3, as DNA: TGCGCCAGCAGCCAAGGGGATTCAGCGGGAGTTACAGATACGCAGTATTTT. It codes for CASSQGDSAGVTDTQYF.

The chain employs TRBV24-1 and TRBJ2-3, with unresolved D. Germline V gene data show CDR1 as KGHDR and CDR2 as SFDVKD. The CDR3 has 15 residues. V was trimmed by 1 base and J by 0 bases, leaving 7 bases between them. CDR3 protein: CATSDFTRSTDTQYF. The CDR3 coding sequence is TGTGCCACCAGTGATTTTACTCGCAGCACAGATACGCAGTATTTT.

The V gene is TRBV25-1, the J gene TRBJ1-2; 7 nucleotides line up with TRBD1. The CDR3 spans 15 residues. In germline, CDR1 is MGHDK, CDR2 SYGVNS. J gave up 5 bases and V 1 base, and 7 bases lay outside the gene matches. The CDR3 DNA follows: TGTGCCAGCAGTGAATCTAGGGGGACAGTTTATGGCTACACCTTC. It specifies CASSESRGTVYGYTF.